The rows below give T cell receptor beta chains drawn from one sample of a study of cytomegalovirus exposure and HLA in healthy donors. Method: immunoSEQ multiplex PCR; TCRdb's copy keeps in-frame clones and lacks some. The sample includes 250,000 to 350,000 clones, roughly two thirds of them seen just once. Sequenced sample: PBMCs. The source is a female donor in good health and CMV-seronegative. CDR3s include the opening cysteine and the closing phenylalanine or tryptophan. D genes are given only for firm matches. Only some rows state a clone size, as once, few, many or a class for expanded clones.

D	size	J	V	length	DNA	CDR3
-	few	TRBJ1-2	TRBV5-6	15	TGTGCCAGCAGCTTGGAGACACACGGTGGCTATGGCTACACCTTC	CASSLETHGGYGYTF
-	-	TRBJ2-7	TRBV11-2	16	TGTGCCAGCAGCCCTACGCAGGGGGAGGAATCGGGGGAGCAGTACTTC	CASSPTQGEESGEQYF
TRBD1	-	TRBJ1-1	TRBV5-8	16	TGTGCCAGCAGCTTAGACCGGGACAGGGGTCGAACTGAAGCTTTCTTT	CASSLDRDRGRTEAFF
TRBD1	-	TRBJ1-2	TRBV7-9	14	TGTGCCAGCGGTGTGGGACAGAGAGGCTATGGCTACACCTTC	CASGVGQRGYGYTF
TRBD1	-	TRBJ1-5	TRBV7-9	13	TGTGCCAGCAGCATGACAGGGAATCAGCCCCAGCATTTT	CASSMTGNQPQHF
-	-	TRBJ2-7	TRBV6-6	13	TGTGCCACTTCGGACAGCACCTCCTACGAGCAGTACTTC	CATSDSTSYEQYF
TRBD2	-	TRBJ2-7	TRBV5-6	14	TGTGCCAGCACCCGTAGCGGGAGGTCGTACGAGCAGTACTTC	CASTRSGRSYEQYF
-	-	TRBJ2-2	TRBV27	15	TGTGCCAGCAGTGTAAACAGGGGGGGTACCGGGGAGCTGTTTTTT	CASSVNRGGTGELFF
-	-	TRBJ2-7	TRBV6-5	14	TGTGCCAGCAGTTACTCGAGGGACACTTACAAGCAGTACTTC	CASSYSRDTYKQYF
-	-	TRBJ2-4	TRBV19	15	TGTGCCAGTAGTATCCCCCAGGGGGGCAAAAACATTCAGTACTTC	CASSIPQGGKNIQYF
-	-	TRBJ2-2	TRBV19	13	TGTGCCAATACGCCCCGGGACACCGGGGAGCTGTTTTTT	CANTPRDTGELFF
TRBD2	few	TRBJ2-7	TRBV7-2	13	TGTGCCAGCAGCTTCCTAGCGGATTACGAGCAGTCCTTC	CASSFLADYEQSF
-	-	TRBJ1-2	TRBV1	14	TGCACCCCCGGAACAGTCGTGGCTCGGAATGGCTACACCTTC	CTPGTVVARNGYTF
-	once	TRBJ2-1	TRBV7-8	15	TGTGCCAGCAGCCTACCCGGGACAAAAATCAATGAGCAGTTCTTC	CASSLPGTKINEQFF
-	-	TRBJ2-2	TRBV7-3	16	TGTGCCAGCAGCCTCCCTGAGGGAGCGGACACCGGGGAGCTGTTTTTT	CASSLPEGADTGELFF
-	few	TRBJ2-6	TRBV9	17	TGTGCCAGCAGCGTATTCGCGGTAGGCTCTGGGGCCAACGTCCTGACTTTC	CASSVFAVGSGANVLTF
-	-	TRBJ2-7	TRBV5-1	14	TGCGCCAGCAGCAGCGGAACGACGACCTACGAGCAGTACTTC	CASSSGTTTYEQYF
-	-	TRBJ2-7	TRBV2	12	TGTGCCTCAGAGATTAGCTCCTACGAGCAGTACTTC	CASEISSYEQYF
-	-	TRBJ1-1	TRBV28	15	TGTGCCAGCAGTTTAGTCAGAGCGCCCGTCACTGAAGCTTTCTTT	CASSLVRAPVTEAFF
TRBD2	-	TRBJ2-5	TRBV9	15	TGTGCCAGCAGCGTAGGGGCGGGAGTGGGCGAGACCCAGTACTTC	CASSVGAGVGETQYF
TRBD2	-	TRBJ2-1	TRBV28	13	TGTGCCAGTTGGACTAGCGGGAGGGGTGAGCAGTTCTTC	CASWTSGRGEQFF
-	-	TRBJ2-4	TRBV11-3	17	TGTGCCAGCAGCTTAGAGGGAACAGGGCCAGCCAAAAACATTCAGTACTTC	CASSLEGTGPAKNIQYF
-	once	TRBJ1-2	TRBV30	13	TGTGCCTGGTGGACTTTAACTAACTATGGCTACACCTTC	CAWWTLTNYGYTF
-	few	TRBJ1-2	TRBV18	13	TGTGCCAGCTCACCACCGGCAAGAAATGGCTACACCTTC	CASSPPARNGYTF
-	-	TRBJ2-3	TRBV6-5	11	TGTGCCAGCAGTTCGTCGGATACGCAGTATTTT	CASSSSDTQYF
-	-	TRBJ1-4	TRBV19	17	TGTGCCAGTAGTATAGGGCCAGCGGGGTCAACTAATGAAAAACTGTCTTTT	CASSIGPAGSTNEKLSF
TRBD2	-	TRBJ2-1	TRBV5-1	17	TGCGCCAGCAGCTTGGCCCTCATAGCGGGATTAGGTAATGAGCAGTTCTTC	CASSLALIAGLGNEQFF
-	few	TRBJ2-1	TRBV10-3	16	TGTGCCATCAGTGGCACGAGCGGCCAAACTTACAATGAGCAGTTCTTC	CAISGTSGQTYNEQFF
-	-	TRBJ2-7	TRBV15	15	TGTGCCACCAGCAGAGAAGCGGAGGGGGCGGCCGAGCAGTACTTC	CATSREAEGAAEQYF
-	-	TRBJ1-1	TRBV15	14	TGTGCCACCAGCAGCGTTTTTCTGAACACTGAAGCTTTCTTT	CATSSVFLNTEAFF
TRBD2	-	TRBJ2-1	TRBV11-3	15	TGTGCCAGCAGCTTTCGCGGGAGTAAGGGAGACGAGCAGTTCTTC	CASSFRGSKGDEQFF
-	-	TRBJ1-3	TRBV6-1	14	TGTGCCAGCAGTGAAAAGGGCGGGGGAAACACCATATATTTT	CASSEKGGGNTIYF
-	-	TRBJ2-7	TRBV11-2	15	TGTGCCAGCAGCACTTTTCAGGGGCACCCCTACGAGCAGTACTTC	CASSTFQGHPYEQYF
TRBD1	-	TRBJ2-1	TRBV6-1	14	TGTGCCAGCAGTCCAGAACCGACAGGGAATGAGCAGTTCTTC	CASSPEPTGNEQFF
-	once	TRBJ1-4	TRBV2	13	TGTGCCAGCAGGAGGGGGGGAAATGAAAAACTGTTTTTT	CASRRGGNEKLFF
TRBD1	few	TRBJ1-2	TRBV12-5	12	TGTGCTAGTGGTTTCGGACAGGGAAAATACACCTTC	CASGFGQGKYTF
-	few	TRBJ1-2	TRBV6-6	13	TGTGCCAGCACCGTTGAAGGACAACTGGGCTACACCTTC	CASTVEGQLGYTF
-	-	TRBJ2-3	TRBV27	15	TGTGCCAGCAGTTTATGGGGGAGGGGGGGGGATACGCAGTATTTT	CASSLWGRGGDTQYF
TRBD2	-	TRBJ2-2	TRBV30	16	TGTGCCTGGAGTCCCCGAGGGACTACCTACACCGGGGAGCTGTTTTTT	CAWSPRGTTYTGELFF
-	-	TRBJ1-1	TRBV6-5	11	TGTGCCAGCAGCCAAGGGGTGGAGGCTTTCTTT	CASSQGVEAFF
-	-	TRBJ2-5	TRBV11-1	15	TGTGCCAGCAGCTTAGGCCCAGGGGACATAGAGACCCAGTACTTC	CASSLGPGDIETQYF
TRBD1	few	TRBJ2-7	TRBV9	15	TGTGCCAGCAGCGCAGGACAGGGACTTTCCTACGAGCAGTACTTC	CASSAGQGLSYEQYF